Listed below are T cell receptor beta chains from one sample, sequenced in a study of tumor-infiltrating lymphocytes in primary liver carcinoma. TCRdb re-called the multiplex PCR reads with MiXCR, one entry per CDR3 protein. Among approximately 74,000 distinct CDR3 sequences, over 70% were seen once, and the ten largest hold roughly 15%. Sequenced material: liver tumor tissue from sampling region 4. These TCRs come from a woman aged 60 to 75 with primary liver carcinoma and hepatitis B virus infection. CDR3s include the opening cysteine and the closing phenylalanine or tryptophan. Fields, in order: clone size, D gene, V gene, J gene, CDR3 protein, CDR3 DNA. D genes are given only for firm matches. Rows give clone size only sometimes, using once, few, many, or a class for an expanded clone.

many,TRBD1,TRBV28,TRBJ2-5,CASSLDDRAVGETQYF,TGTGCCAGCAGTTTAGATGACAGGGCTGTCGGAGAGACCCAGTACTTC
few,-,TRBV5-1,TRBJ2-1,CASSSPGLYNEQFF,TGCGCCAGCAGCTCCCCCGGACTTTACAATGAGCAGTTCTTC
-,-,TRBV10-3,TRBJ2-5,CAISAGLPQETQYF,TGTGCCATCAGTGCGGGACTCCCCCAAGAGACCCAGTACTTC
few,-,TRBV20-1,TRBJ2-3,CSAARGRRGTQYF,TGCAGTGCTGCCAGGGGTCGCCGGGGTACGCAGTATTTT
-,-,TRBV10-1,TRBJ2-5,CAGSAGTLETQYF,TGCGCCGGCAGTGCGGGAACCCTGGAGACCCAGTACTTC
-,TRBD2,TRBV11-2,TRBJ2-3,CASSLGLVAGESHF,TGTGCCAGCAGCTTAGGTCTGGTAGCGGGAGAGTCTCACTTT
-,TRBD2,TRBV11-2,TRBJ2-1,CANSLGLVAGGPGDEQFF,TGTGCCAACAGCTTAGGTCTGGTAGCGGGAGGGCCGGGGGATGAGCAGTTCTTC
-,-,TRBV21-1,TRBJ1-1,CASSKYRRDRGRRAFF,TGTGCCAGCAGCAAATACAGGAGGGACAGGGGGCGTCGGGCTTTCTTT
many,-,TRBV12-5,TRBJ2-3,CASGHTGTRGDTQYF,TGTGCTAGTGGTCATACCGGGACCCGGGGGGATACGCAGTATTTT
-,TRBD1,TRBV5-4,TRBJ1-1,CASSVRGGTEVFF,TGTGCCAGCAGCGTGAGAGGGGGCACTGAAGTTTTCTTT
once,-,TRBV5-1,TRBJ1-1,CASSSRGQGQKTEAFF,TGCGCCAGCAGCTCGAGGGGCCAGGGCCAGAAGACTGAAGCTTTCTTT
-,-,TRBV6-1,TRBJ2-2,CVSRRDRNTGELLF,TGTGTCAGCAGACGTGACAGAAACACCGGGGAGCTGCTTTTT
few,TRBD2,TRBV6-1,TRBJ2-5,CVGSVLAGGQETQYF,TGTGTCGGCAGTGTACTAGCGGGAGGGCAGGAGACCCAGTACTTC
-,TRBD2,TRBV5-4,TRBJ2-1,CAISLKLTGGYNEQFF,TGTGCCATCAGCTTGAAGCTGACGGGAGGATACAATGAGCAGTTCTTC
-,-,TRBV29-1,TRBJ2-5,CIVELPKETQYF,TGCATCGTTGAATTACCTAAAGAGACCCAGTACTTC
-,-,TRBV29-1,TRBJ2-5,CSVGSGGEETQHF,TGCAGCGTTGGATCAGGAGGGGAGGAGACCCAGCACTTC
-,-,TRBV6-2/TRBV6-3,TRBJ2-3,CACSLSIYTQYF,TGTGCATGCAGTTTATCAATATATACGCAGTATTTT
-,-,TRBV29-1,TRBJ1-2,CSVGGKGFNRGYTF,TGCAGCGTTGGTGGCAAGGGATTTAATAGGGGCTACACCTTC
-,-,TRBV6-1,TRBJ2-7,CTNSEAFEGYEQYF,TGTACCAACAGTGAGGCTTTCGAGGGGTACGAGCAGTACTTC
-,TRBD2,TRBV5-1,TRBJ2-1,CASGWSLGAGGSYNEQFF,TGCGCCAGCGGCTGGAGCCTCGGGGCGGGGGGATCCTACAATGAGCAGTTCTTC
-,-,TRBV6-2/TRBV6-3,TRBJ1-5,CANSYSFGNQPQHF,TGTGCCAACAGTTACTCATTCGGGAATCAGCCCCAGCATTTT
-,-,TRBV12-3/TRBV12-4,TRBJ2-7,CANSSTSSYEQCF,TGTGCCAACTCTAGTACATCAAGCTACGAGCAGTGCTTC
-,-,TRBV6-5,TRBJ1-2,CASSYQDGDGGGYTF,TGTGCCAGCAGTTACCAAGACGGGGACGGGGGGGGCTACACCTTC
many,TRBD2,TRBV6-2/TRBV6-3,TRBJ2-3,CASSSGIFTDTQYF,TGTGCCAGCAGTAGCGGGATTTTCACAGATACGCAGTATTTT
many,-,TRBV7-8,TRBJ2-3,CASSLEAGWSTDTQYF,TGTGCCAGCAGCTTAGAGGCGGGTTGGTCCACAGATACGCAGTATTTT
-,TRBD2,TRBV29-1,TRBJ2-1,CCVAGTSGKYEQFF,TGCTGTGTTGCAGGGACTAGCGGGAAGTACGAGCAGTTCTTC
-,TRBD2,TRBV11-1,TRBJ2-3,CASSSNGRRTDTQYF,TGTGCCAGCAGCTCAAACGGGAGGCGTACGGATACGCAGTATTTT
-,TRBD2,TRBV30,TRBJ2-5,CAWSLGLAVETQNF,TGTGCCTGGAGCTTGGGACTAGCGGTGGAGACCCAGAACTTC
-,TRBD2,TRBV29-1,TRBJ2-1,CSVSGTSERGYEQFF,TGCAGCGTCAGCGGGACTAGCGAGAGGGGGTATGAGCAGTTCTTC
-,-,TRBV4-1,TRBJ2-5,CASSQDVGGRETQYF,TGCGCCAGCAGCCAAGATGTAGGAGGCAGGGAGACCCAGTACTTC
-,-,TRBV5-1,TRBJ2-3,CASSFWTDSRDTQYF,TGCGCCAGCAGCTTCTGGACAGATAGCAGAGATACGCAGTATTTT
-,-,TRBV21-1,TRBJ2-7,CASSKGLAGSYEQYF,TGTGCCAGCAGCAAAGGACTAGCGGGGTCCTACGAGCAGTACTTC
many,-,TRBV28,TRBJ2-7,CANRNTPPRGEQYF,TGTGCCAACCGCAATACCCCACCCAGGGGAGAGCAGTACTTC
-,-,TRBV12-3/TRBV12-4,TRBJ1-5,CVSSPIGNSNQPQHF,TGTGTCAGCAGCCCAATAGGGAATAGCAATCAGCCCCAGCATTTT
-,TRBD2,TRBV6-2/TRBV6-3,TRBJ2-4,CASSSGTNGIAKNIQYF,TGTGCCAGCAGTTCGGGGACTAACGGGATAGCTAAAAACATTCAGTACTTC
few,-,TRBV11-2,TRBJ2-7,CANSLGPGRNYEQYF,TGTGCCAACAGCTTAGGCCCCGGTCGGAACTATGAGCAGTACTTC
-,TRBD1,TRBV6-5,TRBJ1-2,CDSSDRGGYTF,TGTGACAGCAGCGACAGGGGTGGCTACACCTTC
-,TRBD1,TRBV10-3,TRBJ1-4,CAISESTGSEKLFF,TGTGCCATCAGTGAGTCGACAGGGAGTGAAAAACTGTTTTTT
-,-,TRBV4-1,TRBJ1-4,CASSRRVSTNDKPFF,TGCGCCAGCAGCCGGCGGGTCAGCACTAATGATAAACCGTTTTTT
-,TRBD1,TRBV29-1,TRBJ2-6,CSVRGQVSSGANVLTF,TGTAGCGTCCGGGGACAGGTGAGCTCTGGGGCCAACGTCCTGACTTTC
once,-,TRBV10-3,TRBJ1-6,CAIRESNTGSGSPLHF,TGCGCAATCAGAGAGTCCAATACAGGGTCGGGCTCGCCCCTCCACTTT
-,-,TRBV12-3/TRBV12-4,TRBJ1-2,CASSERGGGRPTTNVGYTF,TGTGCCAGCAGCGAAAGGGGGGGGGGGCGCCCCACAACTAACGTAGGCTACACCTTC
-,TRBD2,TRBV28,TRBJ2-3,CPSTPLAGGTDTQYF,TGTCCCAGCACACCACTAGCGGGAGGGACAGATACGCAGTATTTT
-,TRBD1,TRBV18,TRBJ2-7,CASSPGQGSSTSKPYEQYF,TGCGCCAGCTCACCGGGACAGGGGTCTTCGACAAGTAAGCCCTACGAGCAGTACTTC
few,-,TRBV5-1,TRBJ2-2,CASSLGTVAGHNTGELFF,TGCGCCAGCAGCTTGGGCACGGTGGCAGGGCATAACACCGGGGAGCTGTTTTTT
-,-,TRBV10-1,TRBJ2-7,CANSETPSGEKYF,TGCGCCAACAGTGAGACACCTTCGGGAGAGAAGTACTTC
-,TRBD2,TRBV28,TRBJ2-1,CASSSIGRETYNEQFF,TGTGCCAGTAGTTCCATAGGGCGGGAGACTTACAATGAGCAGTTCTTC
-,TRBD2,TRBV4-2,TRBJ2-7,CASSQGLADSYEQHF,TGTGCCAGCAGCCAAGGACTAGCGGATTCCTACGAGCAGCACTTC
-,TRBD2,TRBV29-1,TRBJ2-1,CSIVGISGRNEQFF,TGCAGCATCGTCGGGATTAGCGGGAGAAATGAGCAGTTCTTC
-,-,TRBV6-1,TRBJ2-1,CVSNGIRDEQFF,TGTGTCAGCAATGGAATAAGGGATGAGCAGTTCTTC
medium-sized,TRBD1,TRBV11-3,TRBJ1-4,CASSVRGANEKLFF,TGTGCCAGCAGCGTCAGGGGGGCTAATGAAAAACTGTTTTTT
-,-,TRBV7-3,TRBJ2-3,CASSSISADTQYF,TGTGCCAGCAGCTCAATTAGCGCGGATACGCAGTATTTT